This TCR beta chain is drawn from a study of T cell changes during pregnancy in multiple sclerosis. V trimming: 2 bases; J trimming: 7 bases; junction bases outside the gene matches: 6. The CDR3 consists of 16 residues. Germline V gene sequence: CDR1 SGDLS, CDR2 YYNGEE. Data came from immunoSEQ multiplex PCR; TCRdb stores just in-frame clones and leaves some out. Here the sample spans tens of thousands of clones, 93% being singletons. The chain has TRBV9 and TRBJ2-1, with TRBD2 identical over 13 bases. Sequencing used peripheral blood, obtained in the second trimester of pregnancy. The receptor's source is a female donor with multiple sclerosis, enrolled in a pregnancy study. In nucleotides, the CDR3 is TGTGCCAGCAGCGTTTGGGGGACTAGCGGGAATAATGAGCAGTTCTTC. Translated: CASSVWGTSGNNEQFF.